This is a list of T cell receptor beta chains from one sample in a study of beta chain features in type 1 diabetes. Sequenced by immunoSEQ multiplex PCR; TCRdb stores in-frame clones only, minus some. Among around 450,000 clones, 9.5% to 12% were seen once, and the ten largest hold less than 0.06%. The sample was naive CD4+ T cells from blood. The receptors were sampled from a young woman in good health. The CDR3 runs from the conserved cysteine through the conserved F or W. Fields, in order: J gene, V gene, clone size, CDR3 protein. Clone size appears in some rows only: once, few, many, or a class for an expanded clone.

J gene: TRBJ2-3; V gene: TRBV7-2; clone size: .; CDR3 protein: CASSPPGLAGGTDTQYF
J gene: TRBJ1-1; V gene: TRBV9; clone size: .; CDR3 protein: CASSPRIGFAEAFF
J gene: TRBJ1-6; V gene: TRBV4-1; clone size: .; CDR3 protein: CASSRTGQGARGNSPLHF
J gene: TRBJ2-6; V gene: TRBV4-2; clone size: few; CDR3 protein: CASSQDRGVLAGANVLTF
J gene: TRBJ2-1; V gene: TRBV9; clone size: few; CDR3 protein: CASSVAGGPVNEQFF
J gene: TRBJ2-1; V gene: TRBV15; clone size: .; CDR3 protein: CATSRVGAYEQFF
J gene: TRBJ2-5; V gene: TRBV5-1; clone size: .; CDR3 protein: CASKIGQETQYF
J gene: TRBJ2-5; V gene: TRBV29-1; clone size: .; CDR3 protein: CSVDGTQGSLEETQYF
J gene: TRBJ2-4; V gene: TRBV29-1; clone size: many; CDR3 protein: CSVAGRARGIQYF
J gene: TRBJ1-2; V gene: TRBV29-1; clone size: .; CDR3 protein: CSGSTGTGPLGYGYTF
J gene: TRBJ1-2; V gene: TRBV30; clone size: few; CDR3 protein: CAWSVLVAYTF
J gene: TRBJ2-4; V gene: TRBV14; clone size: many; CDR3 protein: CASSQDQAGNIQYF
J gene: TRBJ2-3; V gene: TRBV5-4; clone size: .; CDR3 protein: CASSDMTSGSTDTQYF
J gene: TRBJ1-2; V gene: TRBV21-1; clone size: .; CDR3 protein: CASRERGRDRKYGYTF
J gene: TRBJ2-3; V gene: TRBV2; clone size: few; CDR3 protein: CASRIPGATDTQYF
J gene: TRBJ1-6; V gene: TRBV25-1; clone size: few; CDR3 protein: CASSPGSGFHNSPLHF
J gene: TRBJ1-2; V gene: TRBV7-9; clone size: .; CDR3 protein: CASSPLREGYTF
J gene: TRBJ1-1; V gene: TRBV25-1; clone size: .; CDR3 protein: CASKITGGGTEAFF
J gene: TRBJ2-3; V gene: TRBV7-3; clone size: .; CDR3 protein: CASSFSGGADTQYF
J gene: TRBJ2-1; V gene: TRBV27; clone size: few; CDR3 protein: CASSLGLAGSYNEQFF
J gene: TRBJ2-3; V gene: TRBV30; clone size: few; CDR3 protein: CAWSILGLTDTQYF